This TCR beta chain was profiled in a study of control samples from healthy donors and cancer patients (dated by TCRdb to 2020 to 2021). This clone was detected only once. Its antigen is not yet known. No clone much larger than this one lies a single base away; base qualities are absent. To prepare the library, the immunoSEQ multiplex PCR assay was applied. The source is immuneACCESS, and TCRdb retained only in-frame sequences with V and J called. Part of the clones is not carried over; for the studies checked, unresolved V genes explain less than half of this, and the remainder is unexplained. Present in this sample are about 180,000 clones, over 85% of which were seen just once. The leading ten clones occupy 1.1% to 1.5% of the sample. The TCR was taken from a man aged 25 to 40 in good health. Sequencing was performed on blood.

This receptor carries the CDR3 CASSLSSRGDSPLHF. The DNA is TGCGCCAGCAGCTTGAGTTCCAGGGGCGATTCACCCCTCCACTTT. The chain is made from TRBV5-1 and TRBJ1-6; the D gene is perhaps TRBD1, on 6 matching bases. V and J lose 1 base and 8 bases, and a span of 13 bases separates them. From the cysteine up to the phenylalanine, the CDR3 has a length of 15 residues. CDR3 DNA only is kept here, 45 bases in frame from base 1. The germline V gene yields SGHRS for CDR1 and YFSETQ for CDR2. Reference TRBV5-1 and TRBJ1-6 proteins supply the regions before and after the CDR3; the full variable domain is: KAGVTQTPRYLIKTRGQQVTLSCSPISGHRSVSWYQQTPGQGLQFLFEYFSETQRNKGNFPGRFSGRQFSNSRSEMNVSTLELGDSALYLCASSLSSRGDSPLHFGNGTRLTVT.